This T cell receptor beta chain came from a study of T cells expressing NK-cell markers (dated by TCRdb to the early 2020s). For the study in its entirety: Three sorted T-cell subsets (CD3+CD56+NKG2C+, CD3+CD56+NKG2C- and CD3+CD56-NKG2C+) from under ten donors had their TCR beta-chain repertoires profiled. Among the eight sequenced donors, only one was HCMV-seronegative, while the other seven were HCMV-seropositive. The libraries were sequenced on Illumina HiSeq 2000/2500, MiSeq or NextSeq, producing 2 x 150 bp reads. All eight donors whose samples were sequenced were randomly selected healthy volunteers, three of them men and five women.

Overall study results and their limits: It remained unclear whether the expanded NKG2C-expressing T cell clones were specific for HCMV antigens. Those dominant clonotypes were again the most abundant among CD3+CD56-NKG2C+ cells in several donors, at 28.3-60.1%. For several donors, the dominant CD3+CD56+NKG2C+ clonotypes were among the top 10 CD8+ clonotypes and accounted for 1.0-7.0% of CD8+ T cells.

TCRdb shows the sequencer as Illumina HiSeq 2000. 5'RACE template switching, by which a universal primer site and unique molecular identifiers were added, was used to make TCR beta cDNA libraries. Priming for cDNA synthesis came from the TCR beta constant segment, and two successive PCR amplification steps followed. In the paper's pipeline: MIGEC was used to demultiplex reads and group the reads by UMI, and MiTCR was used to assemble and quantify clonotypes. To remove erroneous sequences, TCR cDNA sequences were retained only when supported by two or more reads. The tcR package was used for downstream repertoire analysis, with clonotypes matched between fractions based on CDR3 nucleotide sequence plus V segment. VDJmatch was used to annotate antigen specificity against VDJdb, with one amino acid substitution in CDR3 permitted. TCRdb reprocessed the sequencing reads and holds a single record per CDR3 protein sequence, with no DNA. The V and J calls and clone size come from TCRdb's table, not from the authors' own analysis. The sample table records about 540,000 distinct CDR3 sequences. The top ten hold 3% to 4.5% of the sample.

A remark on this clonotype: No antigen is known for it.

To determine HCMV serostatus, a commercial ELISA kit was used to detect HCMV-specific IgG in serum. Peripheral blood mononuclear cells were isolated from blood by Ficoll density gradient centrifugation. Input material: blood T cells: a sorted CD56 or NKG2C T cell subset, CD4+ or CD8+ T cells, or bulk PBMC T cells (not recorded which). The sequence came from a young man in good health. Donor details come from another sample of the same person, matched by shared clones.

The CDR3 is CSASPGLADYEQYF. The chain uses TRBV20-1 and TRBJ2-7; TCRdb reports TRBD2, a call that lacks DNA to check it against. The CDR1 and CDR2 encoded by the germline V gene (reference sequence) are DFQATT and SNEGSKA. The CDR3 holds 14 amino acids from the cysteine to the phenylalanine. The DNA is unrecorded.